The sequence of this T cell receptor (beta chain) was determined in a study of shared clonotypes between healthy human individuals. The data were produced by immunoSEQ multiplex PCR, yet TCRdb's version contains in-frame clones alone and is incomplete. Of roughly 1,500,000 clones detected, roughly 98% appear once; the ten largest clones hold about 0.4%. This CDR3 region has 15 residues. Germline CDR1 MNHEY, CDR2 SVGAGI. Trimming cost V 6 bases and J 2 bases; bases outside gene matches: 6. The chain is built from TRBV6-5 and TRBJ2-2; 7 bases map to TRBD2. The source of this sequence is a man aged 30 to 39 in good health. What was sequenced was naive CD4+ T cells sorted from blood. The subset: CD45RA+ positively selected. The CDR3, as DNA: TGTGCCAGCAGCATACTAGCGTCCAACACCGGGGAGCTGTTTTTT. Encoded protein: CASSILASNTGELFF.